This TCR beta chain was recovered during a study of shared clonotypes between healthy human individuals. The overall study: Used for every donor were three CD4 naive, three CD4 memory, two CD8 naive and one CD8 memory plate. Study outcomes and limitations: Among several donors, around 5% of naive CD4 clonotypes were found in common.

CDR1 and CDR2 (germline): SNHLY, FYNNEI. V lost 3 bases and J 6 bases, leaving 12 bases between the germline ends. CDR3 length: 13 residues. As to this clone: Its cognate antigen is unknown.

Recent vaccinations or acute infections were absent in the healthy HIV-negative adult donors. CD4+ cells were split into CD45RA+ naive and CD45RA-negative memory subsets. Libraries were prepared by immunoSEQ multiplex PCR; TCRdb keeps only in-frame clonotypes and omits some of them. The data show 1,400,000 or so clones, just under 99% seen once. The chain links TRBV2 to TRBJ2-7, with a possible D match to TRBD1 (5 bases). The TCR originated in a man aged 30 to 45 in good health. Sequenced sample: naive CD4+ T cells sorted from blood. Subset described: CD45RA+ positively selected. The CDR3 region has the DNA TGTGCCAGCAGTGACAGGGAAAAGGCCGAGCAGTACTTC. It yields the protein CASSDREKAEQYF.